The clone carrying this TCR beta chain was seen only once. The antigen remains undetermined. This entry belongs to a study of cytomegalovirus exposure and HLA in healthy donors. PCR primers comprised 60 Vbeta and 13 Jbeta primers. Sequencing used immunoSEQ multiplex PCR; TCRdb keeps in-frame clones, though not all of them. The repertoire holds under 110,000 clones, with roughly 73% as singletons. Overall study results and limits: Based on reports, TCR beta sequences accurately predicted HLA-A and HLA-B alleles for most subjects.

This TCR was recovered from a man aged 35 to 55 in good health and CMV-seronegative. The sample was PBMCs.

CDR3 sequence: CASSLDAGGGSYNEQFF. In DNA, the CDR3 is TGTGCCAGCAGCTTAGATGCTGGCGGGGGCTCCTACAATGAGCAGTTCTTC. This sequence joins TRBV7-9 and TRBJ2-1, with 7 nucleotides matching TRBD2. The CDR3 extends over 17 amino acids. Germline-derived CDR1 and CDR2 are SEHNR and FQNEAQ (reference sequence). Trimming removed 1 base from V and 0 bases from J; junction bases left unmatched: 6.